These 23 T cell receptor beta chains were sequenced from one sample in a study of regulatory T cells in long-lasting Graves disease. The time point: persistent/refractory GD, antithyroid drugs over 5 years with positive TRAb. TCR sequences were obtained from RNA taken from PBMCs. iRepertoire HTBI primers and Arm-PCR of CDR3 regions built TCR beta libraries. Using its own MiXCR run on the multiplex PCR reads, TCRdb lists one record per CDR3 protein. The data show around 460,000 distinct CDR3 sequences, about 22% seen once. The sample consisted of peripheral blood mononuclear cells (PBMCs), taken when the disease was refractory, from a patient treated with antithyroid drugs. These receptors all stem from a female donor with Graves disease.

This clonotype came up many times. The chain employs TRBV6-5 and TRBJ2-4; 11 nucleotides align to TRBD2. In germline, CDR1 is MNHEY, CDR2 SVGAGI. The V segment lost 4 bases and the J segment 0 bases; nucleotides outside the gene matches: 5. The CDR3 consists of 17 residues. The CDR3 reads CASSSLAGGVAKNIQYF. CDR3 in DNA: TGTGCCAGCAGTTCGCTAGCGGGAGGAGTAGCCAAAAACATTCAGTACTTC.

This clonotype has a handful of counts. The CDR3 sequence: CASREGGPEQPQHF. CDR3 DNA sequence: TGTGCCAGCCGCGAGGGGGGCCCAGAACAGCCCCAGCATTTT. This chain links TRBV6-1 with TRBJ1-5; D is perhaps TRBD1 (6 bases). V dropped 8 bases and J dropped 7 bases, with 18 bases sitting between them. Germline V gene lookup returns CDR1 MNHNS and CDR2 SASEGT. The CDR3 is 14 amino acids.

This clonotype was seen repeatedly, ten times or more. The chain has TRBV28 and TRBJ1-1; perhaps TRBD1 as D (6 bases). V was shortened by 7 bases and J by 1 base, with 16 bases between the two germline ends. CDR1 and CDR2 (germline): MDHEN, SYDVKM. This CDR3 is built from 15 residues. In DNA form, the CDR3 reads TGTGCCAGCAACGATGGGGGCAGGGCGAACACTGAAGCTTTCTTT. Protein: CASNDGGRANTEAFF.

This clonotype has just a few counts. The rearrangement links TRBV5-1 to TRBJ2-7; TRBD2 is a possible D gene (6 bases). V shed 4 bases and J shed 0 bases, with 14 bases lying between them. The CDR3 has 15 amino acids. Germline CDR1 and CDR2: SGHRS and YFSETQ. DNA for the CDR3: TGCGCCAGCAGCGGGGGAGGACGGAGCTCCTACGAGCAGTACTTC. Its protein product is CASSGGGRSSYEQYF.

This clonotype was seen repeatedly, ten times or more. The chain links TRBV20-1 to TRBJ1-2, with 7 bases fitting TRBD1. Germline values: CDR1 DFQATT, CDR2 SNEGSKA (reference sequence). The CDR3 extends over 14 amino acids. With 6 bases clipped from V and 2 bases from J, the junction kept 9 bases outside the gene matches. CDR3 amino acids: CSAHGTTGNYGYTF. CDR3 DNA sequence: TGCAGTGCCCACGGTACGACAGGGAACTATGGCTACACCTTC.

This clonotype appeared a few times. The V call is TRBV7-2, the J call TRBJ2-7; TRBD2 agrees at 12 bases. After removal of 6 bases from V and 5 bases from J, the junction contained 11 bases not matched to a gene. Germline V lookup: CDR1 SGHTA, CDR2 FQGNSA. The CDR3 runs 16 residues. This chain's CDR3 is CASRQTSGRGEHEQYF. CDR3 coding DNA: TGTGCCAGCAGGCAGACTAGCGGGAGAGGGGAGCACGAGCAGTACTTC.

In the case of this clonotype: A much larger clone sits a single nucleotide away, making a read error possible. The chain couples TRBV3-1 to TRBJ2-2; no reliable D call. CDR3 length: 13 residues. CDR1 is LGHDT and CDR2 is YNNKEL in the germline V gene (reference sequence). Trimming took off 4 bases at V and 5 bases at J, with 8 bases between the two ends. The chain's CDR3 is CASSPRATGELFF. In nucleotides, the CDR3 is TGTGCCAGCAGCCCTCGGGCAACCGGGGAGCTGTTTTTT. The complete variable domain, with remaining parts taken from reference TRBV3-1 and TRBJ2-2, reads DTAVSQTPKYLVTQMGNDKSIKCEQNLGHDTMYWYKQDSKKFLKIMFSYNNKELIINETVPNRFSPKSPDKAHLNLHINSLELGDSAVYFCASSPRATGELFFGEGSRLTVL.

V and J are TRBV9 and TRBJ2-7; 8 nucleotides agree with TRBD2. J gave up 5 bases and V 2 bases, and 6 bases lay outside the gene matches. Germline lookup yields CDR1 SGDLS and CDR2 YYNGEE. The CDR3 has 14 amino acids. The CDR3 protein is CASSVSRGGHEQYF. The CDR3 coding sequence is TGTGCCAGCAGCGTCTCACGGGGGGGCCACGAGCAGTACTTC.

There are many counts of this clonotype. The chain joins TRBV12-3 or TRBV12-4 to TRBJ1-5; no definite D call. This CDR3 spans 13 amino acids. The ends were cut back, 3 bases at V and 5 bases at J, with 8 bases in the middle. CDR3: CASSLASDQPQHF. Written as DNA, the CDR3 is TGTGCCAGCAGTTTGGCCTCGGATCAGCCCCAGCATTTT.

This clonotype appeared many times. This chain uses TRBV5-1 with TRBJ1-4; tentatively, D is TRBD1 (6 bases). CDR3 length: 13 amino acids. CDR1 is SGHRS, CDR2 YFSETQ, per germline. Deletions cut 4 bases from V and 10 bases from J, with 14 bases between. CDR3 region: CASSLRTEGKLFF. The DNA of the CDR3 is TGCGCCAGCAGCCTCCGGACAGAGGGAAAACTGTTTTTT.

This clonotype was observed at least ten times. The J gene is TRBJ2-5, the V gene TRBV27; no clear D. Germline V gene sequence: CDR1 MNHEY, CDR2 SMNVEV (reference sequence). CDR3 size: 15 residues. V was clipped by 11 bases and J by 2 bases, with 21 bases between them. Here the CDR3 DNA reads TGTGCCCCCCTGGGCGCGAAAGACATACAAGAGACCCAGTACTTC. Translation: CAPLGAKDIQETQYF.

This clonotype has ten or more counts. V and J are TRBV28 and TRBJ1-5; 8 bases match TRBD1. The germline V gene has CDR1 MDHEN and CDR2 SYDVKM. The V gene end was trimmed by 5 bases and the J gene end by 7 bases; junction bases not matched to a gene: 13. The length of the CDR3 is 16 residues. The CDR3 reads CASSPRLQGARQPQHF. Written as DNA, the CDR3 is TGTGCCAGCAGTCCCCGGCTGCAGGGGGCGAGGCAGCCCCAGCATTTT.

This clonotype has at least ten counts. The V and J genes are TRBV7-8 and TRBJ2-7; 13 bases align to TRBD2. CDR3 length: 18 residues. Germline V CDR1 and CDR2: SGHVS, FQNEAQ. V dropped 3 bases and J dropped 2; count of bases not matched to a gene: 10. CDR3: CASSLRLAGGGPTYEQYF. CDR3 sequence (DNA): TGTGCCAGCAGCTTGCGACTAGCGGGAGGTGGCCCTACCTACGAGCAGTACTTC.

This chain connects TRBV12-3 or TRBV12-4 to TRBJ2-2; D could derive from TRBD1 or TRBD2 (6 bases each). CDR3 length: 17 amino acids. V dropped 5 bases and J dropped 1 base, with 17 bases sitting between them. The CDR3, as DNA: TGTGCCAGCAGTCCAAGGGTGGGGGGCCAGAACACCGGGGAGCTGTTTTTT. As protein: CASSPRVGGQNTGELFF.

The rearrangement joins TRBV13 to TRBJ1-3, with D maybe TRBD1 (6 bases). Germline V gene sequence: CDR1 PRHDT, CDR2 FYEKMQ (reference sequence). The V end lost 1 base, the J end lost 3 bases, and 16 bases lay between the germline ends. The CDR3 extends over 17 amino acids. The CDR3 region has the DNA TGTGCCAGCAGCTTAGTGAACAGGGATCTGGATGGAAACACCATATATTTT. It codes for CASSLVNRDLDGNTIYF. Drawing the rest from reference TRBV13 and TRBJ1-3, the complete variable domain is AAGVIQSPRHLIKEKRETATLKCYPIPRHDTVYWYQQGPGQDPQFLISFYEKMQSDKGSIPDRFSAQQFSDYHSELNMSSLELGDSALYFCASSLVNRDLDGNTIYFGEGSWLTVV.

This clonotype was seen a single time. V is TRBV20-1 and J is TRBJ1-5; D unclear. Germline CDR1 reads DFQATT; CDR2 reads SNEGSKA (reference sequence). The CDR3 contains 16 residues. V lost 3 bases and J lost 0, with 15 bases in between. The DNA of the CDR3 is TGCAGTGCTAGTCCCCCCAGACTGTATAGCAATCAGCCCCAGCATTTT. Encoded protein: CSASPPRLYSNQPQHF.

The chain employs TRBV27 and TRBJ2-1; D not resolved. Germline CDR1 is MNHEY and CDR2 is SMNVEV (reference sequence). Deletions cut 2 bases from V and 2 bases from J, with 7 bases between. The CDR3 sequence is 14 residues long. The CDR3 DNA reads TGTGCCAGCAGTTTAGCGTACCCCTACAATGAGCAGTTCTTC. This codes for CASSLAYPYNEQFF.

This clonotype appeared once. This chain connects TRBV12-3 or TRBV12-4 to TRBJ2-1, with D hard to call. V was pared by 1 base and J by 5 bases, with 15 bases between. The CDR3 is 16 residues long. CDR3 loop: CASSLGSYPPNNEQFF. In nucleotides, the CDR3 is TGTGCCAGCAGTTTAGGGTCCTACCCCCCGAACAATGAGCAGTTCTTC.

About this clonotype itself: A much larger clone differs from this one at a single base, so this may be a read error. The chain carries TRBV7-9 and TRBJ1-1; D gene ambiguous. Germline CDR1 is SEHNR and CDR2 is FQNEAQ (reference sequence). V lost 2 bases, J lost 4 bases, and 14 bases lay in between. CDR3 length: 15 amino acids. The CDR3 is CASSLIALMSTEAFF. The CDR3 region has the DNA TGTGCCAGCAGCTTAATCGCGCTTATGAGCACTGAAGCTTTCTTT.

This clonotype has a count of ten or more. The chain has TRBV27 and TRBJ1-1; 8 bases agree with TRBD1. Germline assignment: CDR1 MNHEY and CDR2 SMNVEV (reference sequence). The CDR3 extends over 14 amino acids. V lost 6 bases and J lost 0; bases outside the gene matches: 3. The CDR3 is CASSLTGVNTEAFF. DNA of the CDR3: TGTGCCAGCAGCTTGACAGGGGTGAACACTGAAGCTTTCTTT.

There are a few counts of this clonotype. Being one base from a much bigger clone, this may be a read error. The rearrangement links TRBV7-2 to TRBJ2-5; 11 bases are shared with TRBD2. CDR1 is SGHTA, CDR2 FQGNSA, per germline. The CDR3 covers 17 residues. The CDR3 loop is CVSSIGTSGPFRETQYF. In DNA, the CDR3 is TGTGTCAGCAGCATCGGGACTAGCGGTCCCTTCAGAGAGACCCAGTACTTC.

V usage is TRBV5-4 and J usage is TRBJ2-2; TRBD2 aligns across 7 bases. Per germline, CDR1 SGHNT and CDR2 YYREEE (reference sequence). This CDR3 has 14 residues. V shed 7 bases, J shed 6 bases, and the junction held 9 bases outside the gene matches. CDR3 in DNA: TGTGCCAGCCAGCGGGATCTGCAACCCGGGGAGCTGTTTTTT. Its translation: CASQRDLQPGELFF.

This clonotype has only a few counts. The CDR3 here is CASSQGQWPDQPQHF. The CDR3 DNA is TGCGCCAGCAGCCAAGGACAGTGGCCGGATCAGCCCCAGCATTTT. The rearrangement uses TRBV5-1 and TRBJ1-5, with a possible D match to TRBD1 (6 bases). From germline, CDR1 is SGHRS and CDR2 YFSETQ. The V end lost 4 bases, the J end lost 5 bases, and 16 bases lay between the germline ends. The CDR3 is made up of 15 amino acids.